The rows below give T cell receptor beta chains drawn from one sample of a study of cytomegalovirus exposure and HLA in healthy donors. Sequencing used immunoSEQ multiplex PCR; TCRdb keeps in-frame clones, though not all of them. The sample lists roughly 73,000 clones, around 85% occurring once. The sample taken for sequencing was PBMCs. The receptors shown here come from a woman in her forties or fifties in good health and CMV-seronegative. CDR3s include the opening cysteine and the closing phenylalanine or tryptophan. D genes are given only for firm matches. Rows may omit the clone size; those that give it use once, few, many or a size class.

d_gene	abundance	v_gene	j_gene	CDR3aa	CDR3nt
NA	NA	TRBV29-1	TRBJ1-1	CSVVAFDLYNTEAFF	TGCAGCGTTGTAGCGTTTGATCTATATAACACTGAAGCTTTCTTT
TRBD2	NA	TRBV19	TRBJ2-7	CASSIGPVLANEQYF	TGTGCCAGTAGTATAGGACCTGTACTAGCGAACGAGCAGTACTTC
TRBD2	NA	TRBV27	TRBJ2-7	CASSLGASGSYEQYF	TGTGCCAGCAGTTTAGGGGCTAGCGGATCCTACGAGCAGTACTTC
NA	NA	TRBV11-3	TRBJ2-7	CASSPPGTVLPGAYEQYF	TGTGCCAGCAGCCCGCCCGGGACAGTCCTACCGGGGGCCTACGAGCAGTACTTC
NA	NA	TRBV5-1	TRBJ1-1	CASSLEGGRSTEAFF	TGCGCCAGCAGCTTGGAGGGGGGGAGGAGTACTGAAGCTTTCTTT
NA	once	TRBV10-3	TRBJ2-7	CAISGGQRLSPLTYEQYF	TGTGCCATCAGTGGTGGACAGCGACTTTCCCCTCTCACCTACGAGCAGTACTTC
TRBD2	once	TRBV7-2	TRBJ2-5	CASSSQPGTSGKETQYF	TGTGCCAGCAGCTCCCAACCCGGGACTAGCGGGAAAGAGACCCAGTACTTC
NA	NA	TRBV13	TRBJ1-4	CASSWGGRDATNEKLFF	TGTGCCAGCAGCTGGGGGGGGCGGGATGCAACTAATGAAAAACTGTTTTTT
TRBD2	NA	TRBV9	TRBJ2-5	CASSGRLAGTNIETQYF	TGTGCCAGCAGCGGGCGACTAGCGGGGACGAACATAGAGACCCAGTACTTC
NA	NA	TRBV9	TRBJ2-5	CASSRLVGGQETQYF	TGTGCCAGCAGTCGCCTCGTGGGGGGCCAAGAGACCCAGTACTTC
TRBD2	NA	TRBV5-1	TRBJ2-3	CASSFTSGSYTDTQYF	TGCGCCAGCAGCTTCACTAGCGGAAGCTACACAGATACGCAGTATTTT
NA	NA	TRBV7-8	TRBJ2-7	CAIQGTRSYEQYF	TGTGCCATCCAGGGGACCCGCTCCTACGAGCAGTACTTC
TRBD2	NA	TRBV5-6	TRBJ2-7	CASSGLGTSDSYEQYF	TGTGCCAGCAGCGGCCTCGGGACTAGCGACTCCTACGAGCAGTACTTC
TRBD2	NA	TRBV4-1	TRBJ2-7	CASSQNSGRVAYEQYF	TGCGCCAGCAGCCAAAATAGCGGGAGAGTGGCCTACGAGCAGTACTTC
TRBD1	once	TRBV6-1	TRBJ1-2	CASSKDRGTNYGYTF	TGTGCCAGCAGTAAAGACAGGGGGACTAACTATGGCTACACCTTC
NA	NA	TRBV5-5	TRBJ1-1	CASSPRGPGTEAFF	TGTGCCAGCAGCCCCAGGGGCCCGGGTACTGAAGCTTTCTTT
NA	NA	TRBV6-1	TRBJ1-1	CASPGNTEAFF	TGTGCCAGCCCGGGGAACACTGAAGCTTTCTTT
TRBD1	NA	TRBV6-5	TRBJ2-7	CASSPGQGKYEQYF	TGTGCCAGCAGTCCCGGACAGGGGAAGTACGAGCAGTACTTC
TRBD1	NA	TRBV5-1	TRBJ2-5	CASSPTGTGQETQYF	TGCGCCAGCAGCCCCACCGGGACAGGGCAAGAGACCCAGTACTTC
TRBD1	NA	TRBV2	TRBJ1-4	CASSGQGAGEKLFF	TGTGCCAGCAGCGGACAGGGGGCAGGGGAAAAACTGTTTTTT
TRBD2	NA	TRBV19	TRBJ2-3	CASNRGTSGRNIIMDTQYF	TGTGCCAGTAACCGGGGGACTAGCGGGAGGAATATCATCATGGATACGCAGTATTTT
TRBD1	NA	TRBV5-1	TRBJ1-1	CASSLDQGASWGEAFF	TGCGCCAGCAGCTTGGATCAGGGGGCGTCTTGGGGTGAAGCTTTCTTT
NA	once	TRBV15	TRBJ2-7	CATGQNSYEQYF	TGTGCCACCGGACAGAACTCCTACGAGCAGTACTTC
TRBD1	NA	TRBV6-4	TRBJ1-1	CASSDGQGAKVGRTEAFF	TGTGCCAGCAGTGATGGACAGGGGGCGAAGGTTGGTCGCACTGAAGCTTTCTTT
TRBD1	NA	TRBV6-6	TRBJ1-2	CASNQGAVYGYTF	TGTGCCAGCAACCAGGGGGCAGTCTATGGCTACACCTTC
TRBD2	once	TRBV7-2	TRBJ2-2	CASSLVSGGAGGELFF	TGTGCCAGCAGCTTAGTCAGCGGGGGGGCTGGCGGGGAGCTGTTTTTT
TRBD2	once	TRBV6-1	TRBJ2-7	CASSELAGIVYEQYF	TGTGCCAGCAGTGAGCTAGCGGGGATTGTCTACGAGCAGTACTTC
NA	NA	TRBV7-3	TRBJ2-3	CASSLSSTDTQYF	TGTGCCAGCAGCTTATCGAGCACAGATACGCAGTATTTT
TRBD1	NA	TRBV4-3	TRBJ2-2	CASSQDGTVTGELFF	TGCGCCAGCAGCCAAGATGGGACAGTCACCGGGGAGCTGTTTTTT
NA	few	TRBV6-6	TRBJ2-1	CASRDTGHVYEQFF	TGTGCCAGCAGAGACACCGGACACGTCTATGAGCAGTTCTTC
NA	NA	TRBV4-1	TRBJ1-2	CASSSPLKALEGYTF	TGCGCCAGCAGCTCTCCCTTAAAGGCTCTAGAGGGCTACACCTTC
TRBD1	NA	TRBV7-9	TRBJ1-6	CASSLGTASPLHF	TGTGCCAGCAGCCTCGGGACAGCTTCACCCCTCCACTTT
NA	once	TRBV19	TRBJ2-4	CASSIDINIQYF	TGTGCCAGTAGTATAGACATTAACATTCAGTACTTC